This T cell receptor beta chain emerged from a study of cytomegalovirus exposure and HLA in healthy donors (dated by TCRdb to about 2017). Study-level background: An earlier analysis of several hundred of the donors reported 276 Gb of sequence data and around 100 million unique TCR beta sequences obtained from around 170 million T cells. Approximately 300 gigabases of sequencing data and around 85 million unique TCR sequences made up an early release that covered around 640 HLA-typed donors. Of the 300 to 500 genotyped donors, 80% to 90% were placed in the genetic ancestry cluster associated with self-reported Caucasian donors. The study was designed to test whether signatures of past pathogen exposure could be identified by cataloging public T cell receptors. Using immunosequencing, the study profiled T cell repertoires from fewer than 700 subjects and related those repertoires to cytomegalovirus serostatus. A separate validation cohort of over 95 different subjects was used in addition to the roughly 670-subject first cohort. The study combined high-throughput TCR immunosequencing, statistical association of individual TCRs with disease status, and machine learning to predict cytomegalovirus infection status. A later analysis re-analyzed previously published TCR beta repertoires from 600 to 850 donors and added high-resolution HLA genotyping to study TCR occurrence patterns. In the later analysis, no new phenotypic data were used to find candidate immune exposures; instead, reliance was placed on TCR beta sequences and their occurrence across donors. To decide whether each TCR beta V gene segment behaved as functional or pseudogenic, an earlier analysis of fewer than 750 of the donors relied on high-throughput TCR beta sequencing. Alongside the repertoire data, information on donor age, sex, ethnicity and CMV serostatus was compiled. A later genetic analysis used genome-wide SNP genotypes for about 55% of the 666 donors, treating that subset as a discovery cohort. All discovery cohort repertoires had been generated on a single sequencing platform. Both class I and class II loci were covered by HLA typing, at four-digit resolution. The number of donors typed differed by locus, with 629-630 for A, B, C, DRB1 and DQB1, roughly 520 for DQA1, 600 to 610 for DPA1, and some 440 for DPB1. Because of strong linkage in the cohort, roughly 5 DR-DQ haplotypes were treated as single units for association and clustering. Among 398 genotyped donors of the cohort, an average of around 240,000 unique TCR beta nucleotide sequences were sequenced per donor, about a sixth of them non-productive. Broader findings and caveats from the paper: According to a later analysis, most CMV-associated TCR beta chains appeared to be HLA-restricted, and the HLA associations seemed to be driven largely by CMV exposure. The study listed over 150 TCR beta chains as associated with cytomegalovirus. While some public TCRs were present in many individuals, most TCR sequences turned up only very rarely across donors. According to a later analysis, TCR association rates differed among HLA loci, with DRB1 alleles showing the most associated TCRs and HLA-C alleles showing the fewest. At a false discovery rate of 0.05, a later analysis linked 16,951 TCR beta sequences to specific HLA alleles. Roughly uniform sequencing depth across donors was assumed in presence/absence analyses, although this assumption may not hold. Assigning TCR associations to individual alleles was difficult when HLA alleles, especially DR and DQ, strongly co-occurred. A further reported finding was that TCR beta sequences accurately predicted the HLA-A and HLA-B alleles for most subjects in the first cohort. A cluster of highly shared sequence variants was judged likely to represent a technical artifact of the sequencing pipeline. The 87-base-pair reads could not distinguish some IMGT-functional V segments, including TRBV6-2 and TRBV6-3, so those segments were excluded. The cohort was sequenced for TCR beta chains only, and without alpha or paired-chain data the features that could be detected were limited. A later genetic analysis reported fewer N-insertions in productive TCRs among donors in an Asian-associated ancestry cluster than the roughly 650-donor mean. The classifier was reported to diagnose cytomegalovirus status with high specificity and sensitivity in both the original cohort and the validation cohort. According to a later analysis, parvovirus B19, influenza, CMV and Epstein-Barr virus appeared linked to several top co-occurrence clusters. A few of the identified cytomegalovirus-associated TCR beta chains were confirmed in vitro to be specific for cytomegalovirus antigens. The authors suggested that the approach could potentially be extended to other disease states and immunological phenotypes. Linkage disequilibrium might explain the correlated functional status among segregating V segments, but an unknown experimental factor could not be ruled out. Broadly in line with IMGT annotations, most TCR beta V segments showed up in productive rearrangements about 87% or about 30% of the time in an earlier analysis of 587 of the donors. An association between a missense DCLRE1C variant and V-gene and J-gene trimming of TCR beta chains was found in a later genetic analysis and replicated in an independent cohort. HLA typing was unavailable for some donors at each locus, so association tests used only the typed subset. CMV serostatus was the only immune exposure information available for the cohort. Approximately 18 rarely observed V segments, including chromosome 9 orphons, were excluded from the earlier analysis of just under 600 of the donors because counts were too low. Compared with equally common non-associated chains, HLA-associated TCR beta chains in a later analysis were more clonally expanded and had lower generation probabilities.

Via the germline V gene, CDR1 is SNHLY and CDR2 FYNNEI. The CDR3 starts with the cysteine, ends with the phenylalanine, and has 14 residues. The only DNA kept is the CDR3, 42 bases in frame from the first base. The germline V and J ends show losses of 5 bases and 2 bases respectively, and no gene match explains 3 bases of the junction. The cohort consisted of 600 or so healthy bone marrow donors. At the time of sampling, all cohort members were nominally healthy, though unrecorded immune exposures were likely present. The donor tested CMV seronegative, placing the donor among the approximately 400 seronegative members of the cohort. Every donor gave a peripheral blood sample, and the peripheral blood mononuclear cells from that sample were used for TCR beta sequencing. Genomic DNA extraction from the blood cell samples was performed with the Qiagen DNeasy Blood Extraction Kit. As regards this clone: Its cognate antigen has yet to be identified. Base qualities are not provided; no much larger clone lies one nucleotide away.

Library method: the immunoSEQ multiplex PCR assay. For the multiplex PCR, a mixture combining 60 forward primers for TCR Vbeta segments and 13 reverse primers for TCR Jbeta segments was used. The CDR3 region of rearranged TCR beta genes was amplified from genomic DNA with a multiplex PCR assay. On the Illumina HiSeq System, the amplified TCR beta libraries were sequenced as 87-base-pair reads. Per the authors' processing: A later analysis tallied approximately 87 million unique TCR beta chains across the 666 repertoires, and about 12 million of those chains were shared by two or more donors. Raw reads were error-corrected and collapsed into unique sequences by a nearest-neighbor algorithm in which closely related sequences were merged to remove PCR and sequencing errors. Alignment of CDR3 sequences to IMGT reference sequences was used to assign V, D and J gene segments. Each retained sequence needed at least a six-nucleotide match to both a V gene segment and a J gene segment. Rearrangements were classified as productive when the CDR3 lacked stop codons and remained in frame with V and J, and all other rearrangements were classified as non-productive. Following IMGT convention, CDR3 was defined as the stretch from the second conserved V-encoded cysteine to the conserved J-encoded phenylalanine. In an earlier analysis of 587 of the donors, sequences lacking an unambiguous match to a single V gene segment were excluded. In an earlier analysis of 587 of the donors, a V segment was called functional when productive rearrangements were above 56.7%, and segregating when the standard deviation between donors exceeded 5%. A statistical classification framework was built to diagnose cytomegalovirus status from the catalog of TCR beta chain sequences. A later analysis assigned V and J genes by comparing TCR nucleotide sequences with IMGT/GENE-DB human TR gene sequences. In a later analysis, CDR3 sequences and most-parsimonious VDJ recombination scenarios were assigned using the TCRdist pipeline. A later analysis defined each TCR beta chain by its CDR3 amino acid sequence plus V-gene family, and excluded reads lacking a unique V-gene family. To address suspected cross-contamination and a sequencing artifact, a later analysis removed 592 highly shared, low-generation-probability nucleotide sequences. In a later analysis, a clonal expansion index for each public chain was calculated from normalized within-repertoire ranks of inferred template counts. In a later analysis, generation probabilities were computed with a VDJ recombination model fitted to out-of-frame rearrangements, and the resulting probabilities were checked against IGoR. A later analysis scored TCR-TCR, TCR-HLA and TCR-CMV co-occurrence with hypergeometric tests, applying a repertoire-size bias correction to TCR pairs. False discovery rates were estimated in a later analysis by permuting HLA or CMV assignments 20 times. In a later analysis, co-occurring TCRs were grouped using DBSCAN, and TCRdist sequence similarity was added for clustering within HLA-allele-positive subsets. Repertoires with fewer than 30,000 or more than 120,000 public chains were left out of co-occurrence clustering, as were a few repertoires with anomalous nucleotide sharing. Entries here come from immuneACCESS through TCRdb and include only in-frame sequences with V and J called. Some clones fail to appear in such tables; in the studies checked, an unresolved V gene covers under half of the shortfall, and the cause of the remainder is unknown. V and J calls and clone size are those listed in that table; D and trimming were worked out from the DNA. Here the sample has fewer than 120,000 clones; about three quarters occur a single time. The top ten clones comprise roughly 1.2% of the sample.

This sequence uses TRBV2 and TRBJ1-5, with 7 bases matching TRBD1. The receptor was isolated from a woman aged 25 to 39 in good health and CMV-seronegative. Sequencing used PBMCs. The DNA reads as follows: TGTGCCAGCAGTTACGGACAGGGCAATCAGCCCCAGCATTTT. It translates to CASSYGQGNQPQHF. With the rest looked up from the reference TRBV2 and TRBJ1-5 genes rather than sequenced, the full variable domain is EPEVTQTPSHQVTQMGQEVILRCVPISNHLYFYWYRQILGQKVEFLVSFYNNEISEKSEIFDDQFSVERPDGSNFTLKIRSTKLEDSAMYFCASSYGQGNQPQHFGDGTRLSIL.